This T cell receptor (beta chain) was sequenced during a study of CD8 T cells in ankylosing spondylitis. Libraries of TCR beta came from quantitative 5'-RACE with molecular barcodes. TCRdb called the 5' RACE reads again in MiXCR, with one record for every CDR3 protein. The data contain about 160,000 distinct CDR3 sequences, around 18% of them seen just once; the ten biggest clones take up about 8%. With regard to this clonotype: An end of the junction differs from the germline gene, which may be a read error.

This TCR was sampled from a male donor with ankylosing spondylitis or in good health (not recorded which). The sample taken for sequencing was blood, either unsorted or a sorted T cell fraction (not recorded which).

CDR3 DNA sequence: TGTGTCAGCAGCGCCGTGGACAGGGGGCTATGTTACGAGCAGTACTTC. Amino acids: CVSSAVDRGLCYEQYF. V gene TRBV9 combines with J gene TRBJ2-7, with 11 positions matching TRBD1. The germline CDR1 and CDR2 sequences are SGDLS and YYNGEE. The length of the CDR3 is 16 residues.